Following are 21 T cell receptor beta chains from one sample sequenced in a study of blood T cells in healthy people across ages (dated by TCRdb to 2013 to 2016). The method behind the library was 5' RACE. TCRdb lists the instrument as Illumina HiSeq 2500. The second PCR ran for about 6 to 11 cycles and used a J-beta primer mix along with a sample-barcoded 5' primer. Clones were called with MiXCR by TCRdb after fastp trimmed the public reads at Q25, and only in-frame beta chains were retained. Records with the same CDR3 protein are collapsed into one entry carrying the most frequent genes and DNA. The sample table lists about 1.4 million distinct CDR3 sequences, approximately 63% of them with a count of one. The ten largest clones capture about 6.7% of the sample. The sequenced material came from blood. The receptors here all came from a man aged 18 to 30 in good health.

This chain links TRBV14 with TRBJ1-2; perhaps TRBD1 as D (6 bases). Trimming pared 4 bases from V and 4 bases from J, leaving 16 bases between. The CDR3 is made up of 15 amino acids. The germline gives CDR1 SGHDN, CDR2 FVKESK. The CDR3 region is CASSPTQQGIYGYTF. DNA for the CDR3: TGTGCCAGCAGCCCCACCCAACAGGGAATCTATGGCTACACCTTC.

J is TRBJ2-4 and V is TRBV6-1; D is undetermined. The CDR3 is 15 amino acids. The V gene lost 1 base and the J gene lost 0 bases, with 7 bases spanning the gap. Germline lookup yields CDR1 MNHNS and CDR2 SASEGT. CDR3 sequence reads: CASSEVDLAKNIQYF. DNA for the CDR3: TGTGCCAGCAGTGAAGTGGATCTAGCCAAAAACATTCAGTACTTC.

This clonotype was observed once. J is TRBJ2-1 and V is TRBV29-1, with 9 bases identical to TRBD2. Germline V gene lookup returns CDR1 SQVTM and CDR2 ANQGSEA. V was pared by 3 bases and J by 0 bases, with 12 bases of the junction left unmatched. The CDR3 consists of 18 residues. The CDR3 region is CSVEGREGLQNSYNEQFF. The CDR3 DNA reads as TGCAGCGTTGAGGGGCGGGAGGGCCTCCAGAACTCCTACAATGAGCAGTTCTTC.

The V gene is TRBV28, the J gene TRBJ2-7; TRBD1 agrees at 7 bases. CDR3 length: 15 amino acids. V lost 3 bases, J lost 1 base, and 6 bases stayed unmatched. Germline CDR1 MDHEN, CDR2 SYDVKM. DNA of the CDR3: TGTGCCAGCAGTTTTAGGGACAGTCTTTCCTACGAGCAGTACTTC. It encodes CASSFRDSLSYEQYF.

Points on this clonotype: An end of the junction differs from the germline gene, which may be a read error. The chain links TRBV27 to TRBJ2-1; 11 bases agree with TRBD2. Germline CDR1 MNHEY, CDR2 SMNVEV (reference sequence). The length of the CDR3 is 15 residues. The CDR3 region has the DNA TGTGCCAGCACTTTACTAGCGGGAGACGCCAATGAGCAGTTCTTC. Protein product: CASTLLAGDANEQFF.

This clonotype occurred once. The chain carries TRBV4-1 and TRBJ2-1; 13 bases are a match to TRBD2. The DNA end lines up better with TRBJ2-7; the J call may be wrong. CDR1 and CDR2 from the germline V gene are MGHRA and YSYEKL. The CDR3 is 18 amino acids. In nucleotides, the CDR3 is TGCGCCAGCAGCCAAGAACCCCGACTAGCGGGAGGACGAGGCGAGCAGTACTTC. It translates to CASSQEPRLAGGRGEQYF.

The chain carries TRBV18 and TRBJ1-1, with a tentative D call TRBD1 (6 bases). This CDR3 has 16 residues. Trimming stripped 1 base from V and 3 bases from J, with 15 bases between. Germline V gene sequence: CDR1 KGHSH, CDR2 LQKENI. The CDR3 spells CASSPLPGGRDTEAFF. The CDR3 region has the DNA TGTGCCAGCTCACCACTTCCCGGGGGGCGAGACACTGAAGCTTTCTTT.

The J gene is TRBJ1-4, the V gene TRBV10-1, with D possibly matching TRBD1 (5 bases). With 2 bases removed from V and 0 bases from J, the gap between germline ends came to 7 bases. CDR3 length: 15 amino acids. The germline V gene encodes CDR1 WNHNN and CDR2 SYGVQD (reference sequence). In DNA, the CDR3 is TGCGCCAGCAGTGAGACGACAGCAACTAATGAAAAACTGTTTTTT. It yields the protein CASSETTATNEKLFF.

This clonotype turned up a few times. CDR3 region: CASSQDGQLNTEAFF. For the CDR3, the DNA is TGCGCCAGCAGCCAAGATGGTCAGTTGAACACTGAAGCTTTCTTT. V and J are TRBV4-3 and TRBJ1-1, with D unclear. Trimming took off 0 bases at V and 0 bases at J, with 8 bases between the two ends. This CDR3 has 15 amino acids. Germline CDR1 LGHNA, CDR2 YSLEER.

This CDR3 reads CSVLRYLRTTEAFF. DNA of the CDR3: TGCAGCGTTCTTCGATATCTCCGCACCACTGAAGCTTTCTTT. This chain connects TRBV29-1 to TRBJ1-1; D remains unclear. This CDR3 is 14 amino acids long. Trimming left V 5 bases short and J 4 bases short, with 17 bases between. From germline, CDR1 is SQVTM and CDR2 ANQGSEA. Drawing the rest from reference TRBV29-1 and TRBJ1-1, the complete variable domain is SAVISQKPSRDICQRGTSLTIQCQVDSQVTMMFWYRQQPGQSLTLIATANQGSEATYESGFVIDKFPISRPNLTFSTLTVSNMSPEDSSIYLCSVLRYLRTTEAFFGQGTRLTVV.

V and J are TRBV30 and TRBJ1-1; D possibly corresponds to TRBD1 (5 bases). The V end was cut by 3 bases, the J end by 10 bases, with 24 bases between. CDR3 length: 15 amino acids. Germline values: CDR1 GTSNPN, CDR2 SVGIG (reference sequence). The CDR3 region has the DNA TGTGCCTGGAGCGGTGGGACCTCAACCGAATGGGGAGCTTTCTTT. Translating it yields CAWSGGTSTEWGAFF. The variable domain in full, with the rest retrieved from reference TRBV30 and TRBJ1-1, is SQTIHQWPATLVQPVGSPLSLECTVEGTSNPNLYWYRQAAGRGLQLLFYSVGIGQISSEVPQNLSASRPQDRQFILSSKKLLLSDSGFYLCAWSGGTSTEWGAFFGQGTRLTVV.

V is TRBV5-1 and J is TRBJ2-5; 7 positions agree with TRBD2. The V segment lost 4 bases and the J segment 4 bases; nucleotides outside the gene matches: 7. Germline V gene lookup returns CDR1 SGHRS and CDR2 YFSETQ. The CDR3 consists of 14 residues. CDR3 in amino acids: CASSVRLAGETQYF. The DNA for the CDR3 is TGCGCCAGCAGCGTACGACTAGCTGGAGAGACCCAGTACTTC.

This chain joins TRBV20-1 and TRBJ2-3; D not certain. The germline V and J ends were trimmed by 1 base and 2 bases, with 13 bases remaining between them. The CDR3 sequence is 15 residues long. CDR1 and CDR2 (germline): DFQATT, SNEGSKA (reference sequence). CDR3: CSARGFHPNTDTQYF. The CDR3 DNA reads TGCAGTGCTAGAGGCTTTCACCCCAACACAGATACGCAGTATTTT.

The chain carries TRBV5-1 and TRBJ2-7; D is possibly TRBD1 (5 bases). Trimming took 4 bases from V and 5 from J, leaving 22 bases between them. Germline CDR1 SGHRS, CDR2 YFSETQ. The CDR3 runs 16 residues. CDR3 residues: CASSPRPGPTSDEQYF. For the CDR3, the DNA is TGCGCCAGCAGCCCACGCCCAGGGCCTACGTCGGACGAGCAGTACTTC.

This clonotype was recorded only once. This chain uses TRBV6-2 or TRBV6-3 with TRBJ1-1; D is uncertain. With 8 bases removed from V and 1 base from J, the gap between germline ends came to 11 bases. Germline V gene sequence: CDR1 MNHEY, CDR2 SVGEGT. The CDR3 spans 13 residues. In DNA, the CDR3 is TGTGCCAGCGACGATGCCAGGAACACTGAAGCTTTCTTT. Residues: CASDDARNTEAFF.

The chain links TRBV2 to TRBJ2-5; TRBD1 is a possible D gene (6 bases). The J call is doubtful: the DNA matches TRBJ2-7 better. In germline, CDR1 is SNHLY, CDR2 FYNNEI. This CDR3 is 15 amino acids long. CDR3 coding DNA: TGTGCCAGCAGTGAAGGAGGGGGTCGGTTCCACGAGCAGTACTTC. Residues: CASSEGGGRFHEQYF.

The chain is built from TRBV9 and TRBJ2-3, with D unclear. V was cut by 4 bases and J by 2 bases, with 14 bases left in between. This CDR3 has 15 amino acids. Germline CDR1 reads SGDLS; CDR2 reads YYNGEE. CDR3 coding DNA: TGTGCCAGCAGCCCTTACTGGACCAACACAGATACGCAGTATTTT. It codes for CASSPYWTNTDTQYF.

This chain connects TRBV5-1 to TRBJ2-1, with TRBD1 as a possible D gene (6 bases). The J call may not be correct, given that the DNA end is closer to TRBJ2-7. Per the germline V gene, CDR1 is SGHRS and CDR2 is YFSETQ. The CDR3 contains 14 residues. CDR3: CASSLGQSYNEQYF. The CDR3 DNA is TGCGCCAGCAGCCTTGGACAGTCCTACAATGAGCAGTACTTC.

DNA of the CDR3: TGTGCCAGCAGCCGGACTAGCGGGGTGGATACGCAGTATTTT. The encoded protein is CASSRTSGVDTQYF. J is TRBJ2-3 and V is TRBV7-2; 12 bases map to TRBD2. This CDR3 is built from 14 residues. CDR1 and CDR2 (germline): SGHTA, FQGNSA. J was trimmed by 6 bases and V by 5 bases; bases with no gene match: 3.

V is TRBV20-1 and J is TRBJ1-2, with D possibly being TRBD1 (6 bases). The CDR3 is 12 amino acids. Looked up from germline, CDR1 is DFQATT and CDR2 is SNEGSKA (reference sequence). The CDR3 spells CSPTGIDYGYTF. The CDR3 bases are TGCAGCCCGACAGGAATTGACTATGGCTACACCTTC.

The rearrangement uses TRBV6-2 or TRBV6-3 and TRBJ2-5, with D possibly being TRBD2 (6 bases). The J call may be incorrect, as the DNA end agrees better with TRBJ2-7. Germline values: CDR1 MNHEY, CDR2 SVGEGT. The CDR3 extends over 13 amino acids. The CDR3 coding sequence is TGTGCCAGCAGTTACTCACCGGGACTCGAGCAGTACTTC. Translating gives CASSYSPGLEQYF.